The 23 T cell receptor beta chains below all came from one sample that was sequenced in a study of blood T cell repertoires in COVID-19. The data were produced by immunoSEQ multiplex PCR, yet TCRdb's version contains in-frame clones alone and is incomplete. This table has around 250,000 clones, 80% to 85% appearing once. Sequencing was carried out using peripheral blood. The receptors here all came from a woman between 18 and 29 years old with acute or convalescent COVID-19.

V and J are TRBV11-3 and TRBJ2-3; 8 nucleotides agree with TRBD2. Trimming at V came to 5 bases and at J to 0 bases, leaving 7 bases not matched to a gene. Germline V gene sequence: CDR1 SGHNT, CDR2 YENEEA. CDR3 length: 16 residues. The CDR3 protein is CASSLGLAGSTDTQYF. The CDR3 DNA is TGTGCCAGCAGCCTCGGGCTAGCGGGTAGCACAGATACGCAGTATTTT.

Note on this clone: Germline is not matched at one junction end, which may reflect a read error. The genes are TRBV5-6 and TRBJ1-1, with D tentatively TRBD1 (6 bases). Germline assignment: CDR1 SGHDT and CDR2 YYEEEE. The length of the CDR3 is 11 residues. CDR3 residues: CASSLDRVLIF. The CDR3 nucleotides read TGTGCCAGCAGCTTGGACAGGGTATTAATCTTT.

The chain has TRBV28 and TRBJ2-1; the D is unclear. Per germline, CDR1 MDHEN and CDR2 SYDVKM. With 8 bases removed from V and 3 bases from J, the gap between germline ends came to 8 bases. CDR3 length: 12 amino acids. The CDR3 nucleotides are TGTGCCAGCGTCTCGGTCTACAATGAGCAGTTCTTC. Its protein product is CASVSVYNEQFF.

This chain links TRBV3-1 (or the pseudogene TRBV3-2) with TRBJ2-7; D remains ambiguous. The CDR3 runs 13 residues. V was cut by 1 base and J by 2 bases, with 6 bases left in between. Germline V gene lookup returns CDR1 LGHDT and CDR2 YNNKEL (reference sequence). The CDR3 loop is CASSQGLPYEQYF. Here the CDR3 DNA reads TGTGCCAGCAGCCAAGGGCTCCCCTACGAGCAGTACTTC.

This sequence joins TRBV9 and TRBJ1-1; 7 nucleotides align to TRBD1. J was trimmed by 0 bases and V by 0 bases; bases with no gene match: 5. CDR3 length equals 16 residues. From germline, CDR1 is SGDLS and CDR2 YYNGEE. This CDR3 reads CASSVGDRFMNTEAFF. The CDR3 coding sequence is TGTGCCAGCAGCGTAGGGGACAGATTCATGAACACTGAAGCTTTCTTT. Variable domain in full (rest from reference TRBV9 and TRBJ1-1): DSGVTQTPKHLITATGQRVTLRCSPRSGDLSVYWYQQSLDQGLQFLIQYYNGEERAKGNILERFSAQQFPDLHSELNLSSLELGDSALYFCASSVGDRFMNTEAFFGQGTRLTVV.

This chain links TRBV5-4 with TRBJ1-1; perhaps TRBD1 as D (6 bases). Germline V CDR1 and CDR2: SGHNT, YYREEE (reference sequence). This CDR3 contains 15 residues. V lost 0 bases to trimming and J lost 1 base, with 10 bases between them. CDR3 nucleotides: TGTGCCAGCAGCTTGGATTTCAGGGGGAACACTGAAGCTTTCTTT. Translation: CASSLDFRGNTEAFF. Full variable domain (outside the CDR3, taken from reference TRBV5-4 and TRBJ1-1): ETGVTQSPTHLIKTRGQQVTLRCSSQSGHNTVSWYQQALGQGPQFIFQYYREEENGRGNFPPRFSGLQFPNYSSELNVNALELDDSALYLCASSLDFRGNTEAFFGQGTRLTVV.

The CDR3 DNA follows: TGTGCCAGCAGAAATGAACGGGGGGTTCCCTACGAGCAGTACTTC. Amino acid sequence: CASRNERGVPYEQYF. The V gene is TRBV6-5, the J gene TRBJ2-7; the match to TRBD2 covers 7 bases. Germline CDR1 reads MNHEY; CDR2 reads SVGAGI. V was clipped by 6 bases and J by 2 bases; unmatched bases: 10. The CDR3 is made up of 15 amino acids.

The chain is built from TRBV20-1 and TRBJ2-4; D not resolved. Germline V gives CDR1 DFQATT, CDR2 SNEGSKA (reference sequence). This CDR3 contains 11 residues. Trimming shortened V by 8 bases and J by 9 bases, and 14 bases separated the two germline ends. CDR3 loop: CSTPSNGIQYF. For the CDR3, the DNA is TGCAGTACGCCGAGCAATGGCATTCAGTACTTC.

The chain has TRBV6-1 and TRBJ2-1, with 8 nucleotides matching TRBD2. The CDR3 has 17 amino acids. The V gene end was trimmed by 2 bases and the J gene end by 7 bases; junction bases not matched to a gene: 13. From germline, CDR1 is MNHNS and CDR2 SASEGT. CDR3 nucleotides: TGTGCCAGCAGTGAATCCACAGCGGGAGCGGGCCGGAATGAGCAGTTCTTC. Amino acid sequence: CASSESTAGAGRNEQFF.

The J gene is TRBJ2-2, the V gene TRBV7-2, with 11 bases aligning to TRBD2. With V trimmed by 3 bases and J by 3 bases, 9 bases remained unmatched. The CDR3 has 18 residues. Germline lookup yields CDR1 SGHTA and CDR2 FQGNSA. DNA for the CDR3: TGTGCCAGCAGCTTTGTACTAGCGGGAGTGTTTGACACCGGGGAGCTGTTTTTT. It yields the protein CASSFVLAGVFDTGELFF.

The CDR3 here is CASSGVGRGETQYF. The CDR3 region has the DNA TGTGCCAGCAGCGGGGTGGGCAGGGGAGAGACCCAGTACTTC. The rearrangement joins TRBV7-9 to TRBJ2-5, with a possible D match to TRBD1 (6 bases). The length of the CDR3 is 14 residues. Trimming cost V 5 bases and J 4 bases, with 14 bases left between them. Per germline, CDR1 SEHNR and CDR2 FQNEAQ (reference sequence).

The CDR3 loop reads CASSPRQGDSPLHF. CDR3 nucleotide sequence: TGTGCCAGCTCACCACGACAGGGGGATTCACCCCTCCACTTT. This rearrangement joins TRBV18 to TRBJ1-6; 9 bases match TRBD1. Germline V gene sequence: CDR1 KGHSH, CDR2 LQKENI. The CDR3 consists of 14 residues. V lost 1 base to trimming and J lost 8 bases; unmatched junction nucleotides: 0. Complete variable domain (other parts from reference TRBV18 and TRBJ1-6): NAGVMQNPRHLVRRRGQEARLRCSPMKGHSHVYWYRQLPEEGLKFMVYLQKENIIDESGMPKERFSAEFPKEGPSILRIQQVVRGDSAAYFCASSPRQGDSPLHFGNGTRLTVT.

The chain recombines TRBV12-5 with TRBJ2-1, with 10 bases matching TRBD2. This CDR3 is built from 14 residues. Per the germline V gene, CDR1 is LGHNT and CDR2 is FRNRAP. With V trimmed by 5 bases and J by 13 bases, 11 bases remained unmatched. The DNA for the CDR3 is TGTGCTAGTGGTGCAAGCGGGAGGGCCCTCGAACAGTTCTTC. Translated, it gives CASGASGRALEQFF.

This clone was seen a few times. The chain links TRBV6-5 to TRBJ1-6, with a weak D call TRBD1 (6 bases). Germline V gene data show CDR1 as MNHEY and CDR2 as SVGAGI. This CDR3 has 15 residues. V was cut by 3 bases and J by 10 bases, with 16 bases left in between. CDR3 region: CASSYQQGIGSPLHF. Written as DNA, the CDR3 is TGTGCCAGCAGTTATCAACAGGGAATAGGCTCACCCCTCCACTTT.

CDR3 bases: TGTGCCTGGAGTGTAGGCCTAGGGTGGGGGGGTGAGCAGTTCTTC. This encodes CAWSVGLGWGGEQFF. The chain carries TRBV30 and TRBJ2-1; TRBD2 agrees at 7 bases. Germline values: CDR1 GTSNPN, CDR2 SVGIG (reference sequence). This CDR3 comprises 15 residues. V lost 0 bases, J lost 9 bases, and 11 bases stayed unmatched.

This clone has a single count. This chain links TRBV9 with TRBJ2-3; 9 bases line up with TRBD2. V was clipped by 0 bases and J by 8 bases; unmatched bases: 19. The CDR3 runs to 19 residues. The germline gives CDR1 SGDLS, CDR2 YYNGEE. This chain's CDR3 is CASSVAHRRAGGPIRTQYF. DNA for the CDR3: TGTGCCAGCAGCGTAGCCCACCGGCGGGCGGGAGGGCCTATTCGTACGCAGTATTTT.

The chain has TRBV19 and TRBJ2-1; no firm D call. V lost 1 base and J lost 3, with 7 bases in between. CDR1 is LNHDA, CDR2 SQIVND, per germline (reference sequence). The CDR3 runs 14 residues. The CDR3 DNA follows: TGTGCCAGTAGTATAGTTAGCCGCTACAATGAGCAGTTCTTC. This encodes CASSIVSRYNEQFF.

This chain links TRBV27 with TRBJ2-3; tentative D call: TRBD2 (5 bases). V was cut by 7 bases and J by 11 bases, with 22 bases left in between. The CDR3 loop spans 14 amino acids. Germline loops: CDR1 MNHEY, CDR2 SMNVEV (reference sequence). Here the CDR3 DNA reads TGTGCCAGCACCTCTCGCCGGACTCACTCTTGGCAGTATTTT. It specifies CASTSRRTHSWQYF.

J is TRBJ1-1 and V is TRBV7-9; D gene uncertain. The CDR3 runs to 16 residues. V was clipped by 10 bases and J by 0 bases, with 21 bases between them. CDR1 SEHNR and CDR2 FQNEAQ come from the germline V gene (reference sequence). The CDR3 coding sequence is TGTGCCACCACGGGCCCTCTGGCCACCCTGAACACTGAAGCTTTCTTT. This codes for CATTGPLATLNTEAFF. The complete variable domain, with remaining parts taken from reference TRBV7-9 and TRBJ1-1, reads DTGVSQNPRHKITKRGQNVTFRCDPISEHNRLYWYRQTLGQGPEFLTYFQNEAQLEKSRLLSDRFSAERPKGSFSTLEIQRTEQGDSAMYLCATTGPLATLNTEAFFGQGTRLTVV.

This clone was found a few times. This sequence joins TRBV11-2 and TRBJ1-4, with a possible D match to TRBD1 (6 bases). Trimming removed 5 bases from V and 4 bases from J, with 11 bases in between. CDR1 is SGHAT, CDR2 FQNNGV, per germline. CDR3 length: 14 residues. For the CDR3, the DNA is TGTGCCAGCAGCACGGACAGAAATAATGAAAAACTGTTTTTT. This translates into CASSTDRNNEKLFF. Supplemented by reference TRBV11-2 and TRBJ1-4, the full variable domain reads EAGVAQSPRYKIIEKRQSVAFWCNPISGHATLYWYQQILGQGPKLLIQFQNNGVVDDSQLPKDRFSAERLKGVDSTLKIQPAKLEDSAVYLCASSTDRNNEKLFFGSGTQLSVL.

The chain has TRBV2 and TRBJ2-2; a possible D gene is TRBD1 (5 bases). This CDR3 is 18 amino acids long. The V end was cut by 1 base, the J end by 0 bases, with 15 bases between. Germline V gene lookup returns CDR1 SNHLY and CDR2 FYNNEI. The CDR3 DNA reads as TGTGCCAGCAGTGAAGAGGGGTTGTCGCGACCGAACACCGGGGAGCTGTTTTTT. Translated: CASSEEGLSRPNTGELFF.

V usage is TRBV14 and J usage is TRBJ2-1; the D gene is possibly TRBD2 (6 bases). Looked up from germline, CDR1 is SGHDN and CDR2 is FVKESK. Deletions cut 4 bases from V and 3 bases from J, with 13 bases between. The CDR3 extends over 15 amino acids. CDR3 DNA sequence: TGTGCCAGCAGCCGCCGCCGGGACTTCTACAATGAGCAGTTCTTC. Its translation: CASSRRRDFYNEQFF.

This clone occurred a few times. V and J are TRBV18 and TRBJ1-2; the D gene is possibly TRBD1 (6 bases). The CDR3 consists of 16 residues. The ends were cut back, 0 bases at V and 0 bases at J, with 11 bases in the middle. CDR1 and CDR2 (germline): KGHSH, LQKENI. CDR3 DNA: TGTGCCAGCTCACCACCGGGACATACGACTAACTATGGCTACACCTTC. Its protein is CASSPPGHTTNYGYTF. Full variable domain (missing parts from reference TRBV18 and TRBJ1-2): NAGVMQNPRHLVRRRGQEARLRCSPMKGHSHVYWYRQLPEEGLKFMVYLQKENIIDESGMPKERFSAEFPKEGPSILRIQQVVRGDSAAYFCASSPPGHTTNYGYTFGSGTRLTVV.